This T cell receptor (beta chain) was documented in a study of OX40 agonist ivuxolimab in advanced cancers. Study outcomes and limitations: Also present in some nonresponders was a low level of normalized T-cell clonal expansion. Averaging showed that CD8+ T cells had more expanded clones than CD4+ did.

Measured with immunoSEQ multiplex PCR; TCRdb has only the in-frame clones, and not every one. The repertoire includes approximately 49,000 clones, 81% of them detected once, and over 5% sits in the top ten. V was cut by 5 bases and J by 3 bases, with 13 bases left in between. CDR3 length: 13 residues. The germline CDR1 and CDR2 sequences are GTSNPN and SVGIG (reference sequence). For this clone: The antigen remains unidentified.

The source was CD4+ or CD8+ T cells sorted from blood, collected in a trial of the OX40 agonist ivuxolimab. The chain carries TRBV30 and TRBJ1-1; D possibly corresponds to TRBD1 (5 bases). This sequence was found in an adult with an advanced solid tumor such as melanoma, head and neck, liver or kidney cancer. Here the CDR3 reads CAWGVGGYTEAFF. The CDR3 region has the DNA TGTGCCTGGGGGGTTGGGGGGTACACTGAAGCTTTCTTT. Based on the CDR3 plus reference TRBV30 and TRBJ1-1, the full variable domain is SQTIHQWPATLVQPVGSPLSLECTVEGTSNPNLYWYRQAAGRGLQLLFYSVGIGQISSEVPQNLSASRPQDRQFILSSKKLLLSDSGFYLCAWGVGGYTEAFFGQGTRLTVV.